This TCR beta chain comes out of a study of circulating CD8 cells and anti-PD-1 response in melanoma. Study-wide findings and caveats: TIGIT repertoires were least diverse, DNEG repertoires most diverse. Some patients were treatment-naive; others were previously treated. Under 7.5% of TRB clonotypes were shared between subsets at M1. Only baseline and M1 samples entered the published repertoire comparisons.

This clonotype ranks as medium-sized. The antigen remains undetermined. Using about 15 ng of total RNA, TCR libraries were made with the QIAseq Immune Repertoire TCR panel. A single record per CDR3 protein comes from TCRdb applying MiXCR to the reads. The profile shows approximately 560 distinct CDR3 sequences, roughly 6.3% of them singletons. Looked up from germline, CDR1 is PRHDT and CDR2 is FYEKMQ (reference sequence). The CDR3 is made up of 13 amino acids. Trimming left V 6 bases short and J 4 bases short, with 13 bases between. Sorting of live CD3+CD8+TCRalphabeta+ cells by PD-1 and/or TIGIT gave four subsets.

The sample consisted of CD8+ T cells from PBMCs, taken at baseline or after one month of anti-PD-1 therapy (not recorded which). This chain links TRBV13 with TRBJ2-7; no firm D call. The origin of this receptor is a human donor with melanoma. CDR3 loop: CASSHSNGYEQYF. CDR3 sequence (DNA): TGTGCCAGCAGTCATTCTAACGGTTACGAGCAGTACTTC.